This T cell receptor (beta chain) was found in a study of shared clonotypes between healthy human individuals. General study findings and limits: It was observed that 5% to 6% of naive CD4 clonotypes were shared across a handful of donors.

On this clone itself: As yet, its antigen is unknown.

It was 200 to 250 ng DNA, approximately 28,000 T cell genomes, that sorted-subset replicate PCRs used. Only in-frame clones appear in the TCRdb table, and some are missing; sequencing was by immunoSEQ multiplex PCR. This sample yields 300,000 to 400,000 clones, of which about nine tenths are seen a single time; about a sixth belongs to the top ten. The V gene lost 1 base and the J gene lost 3 bases, with 16 bases spanning the gap. The germline gives CDR1 SGHVS, CDR2 FQNEAQ. This CDR3 contains 16 residues. Sequences were obtained from memory CD8+ T cells sorted from blood. Stated subset: CD45RO+ cells pooled with CCR7-negative TemRA cells. The chain has TRBV7-8 and TRBJ2-7, with D possibly being TRBD2 (6 bases). The TCR originated in a man aged 18 to 35 in good health. The CDR3 nucleotides are TGTGCCAGCAGCTTAGGGGGTAGGGCTAGCGTCTACGAGCAGTACTTC. Translated: CASSLGGRASVYEQYF.